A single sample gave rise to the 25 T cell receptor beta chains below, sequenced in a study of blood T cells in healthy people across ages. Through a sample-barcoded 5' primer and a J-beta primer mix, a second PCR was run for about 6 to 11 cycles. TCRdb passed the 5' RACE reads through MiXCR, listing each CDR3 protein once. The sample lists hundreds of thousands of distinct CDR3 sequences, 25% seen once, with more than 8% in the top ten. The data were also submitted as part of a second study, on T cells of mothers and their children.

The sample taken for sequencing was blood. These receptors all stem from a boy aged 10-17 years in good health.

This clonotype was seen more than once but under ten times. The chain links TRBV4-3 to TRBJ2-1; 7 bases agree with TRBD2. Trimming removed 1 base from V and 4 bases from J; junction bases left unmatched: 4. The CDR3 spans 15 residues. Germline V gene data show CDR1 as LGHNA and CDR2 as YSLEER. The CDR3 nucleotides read TGCGCCAGCAGCCAAGTGCTAGCGGAGTACAATGAGCAGTTCTTC. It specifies CASSQVLAEYNEQFF.

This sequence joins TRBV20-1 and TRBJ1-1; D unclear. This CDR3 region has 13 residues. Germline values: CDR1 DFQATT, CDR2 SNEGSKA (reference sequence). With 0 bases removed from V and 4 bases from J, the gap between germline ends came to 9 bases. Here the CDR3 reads CSARDFRGTEAFF. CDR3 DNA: TGCAGTGCTAGAGATTTTAGAGGCACTGAAGCTTTCTTT.

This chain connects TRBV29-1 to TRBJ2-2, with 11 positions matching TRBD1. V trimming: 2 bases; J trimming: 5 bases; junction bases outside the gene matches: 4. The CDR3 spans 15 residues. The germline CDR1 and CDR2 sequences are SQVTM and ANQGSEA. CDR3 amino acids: CSVEIWDRGTGELFF. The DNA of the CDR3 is TGCAGCGTTGAAATATGGGACAGGGGGACCGGGGAGCTGTTTTTT.

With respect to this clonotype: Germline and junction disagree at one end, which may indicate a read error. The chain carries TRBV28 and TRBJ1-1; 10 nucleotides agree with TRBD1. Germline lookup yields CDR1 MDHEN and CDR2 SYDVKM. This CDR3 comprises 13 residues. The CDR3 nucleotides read TGTGCCAGCAGGTGGCCGGACAGGGGGACTAACCTCTTT. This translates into CASRWPDRGTNLF.

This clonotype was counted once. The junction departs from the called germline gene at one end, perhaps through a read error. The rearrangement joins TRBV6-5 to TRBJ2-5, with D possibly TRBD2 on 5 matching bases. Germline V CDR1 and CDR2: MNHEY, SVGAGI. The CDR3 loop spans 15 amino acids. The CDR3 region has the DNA TGTGCCAGCAGTTACGACCCTCAACCCACTAGTACCCAGCACTTC. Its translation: CASSYDPQPTSTQHF.

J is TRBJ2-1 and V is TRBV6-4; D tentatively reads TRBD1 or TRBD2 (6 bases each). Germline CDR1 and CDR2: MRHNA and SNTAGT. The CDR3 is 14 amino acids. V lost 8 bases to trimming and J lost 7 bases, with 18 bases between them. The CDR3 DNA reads TGTGCCAGCTCTAGGGGGGTAGATGGTAATGAGCAGTTCTTC. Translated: CASSRGVDGNEQFF.

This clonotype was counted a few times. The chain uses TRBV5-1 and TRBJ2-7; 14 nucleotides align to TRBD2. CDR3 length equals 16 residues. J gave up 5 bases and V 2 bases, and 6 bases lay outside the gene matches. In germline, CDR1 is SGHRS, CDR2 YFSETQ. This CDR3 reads CASSFGTSGSINEQYF. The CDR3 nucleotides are TGCGCCAGCAGCTTCGGGACTAGCGGGAGTATCAACGAGCAGTACTTC.

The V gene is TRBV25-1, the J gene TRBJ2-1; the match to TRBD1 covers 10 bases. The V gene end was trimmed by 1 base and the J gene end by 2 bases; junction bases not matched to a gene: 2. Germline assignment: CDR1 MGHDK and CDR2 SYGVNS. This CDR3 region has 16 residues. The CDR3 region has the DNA TGTGCCAGCAGTGAATCGGGACAGGGGACCTACAATGAGCAGTTCTTC. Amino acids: CASSESGQGTYNEQFF.

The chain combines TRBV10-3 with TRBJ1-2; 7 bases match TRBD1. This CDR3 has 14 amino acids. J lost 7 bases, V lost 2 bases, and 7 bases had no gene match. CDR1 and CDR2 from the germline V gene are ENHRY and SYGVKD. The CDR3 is CAISEPGQVVGYTF. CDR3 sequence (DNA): TGTGCCATCAGTGAGCCAGGACAGGTTGTTGGCTACACCTTC.

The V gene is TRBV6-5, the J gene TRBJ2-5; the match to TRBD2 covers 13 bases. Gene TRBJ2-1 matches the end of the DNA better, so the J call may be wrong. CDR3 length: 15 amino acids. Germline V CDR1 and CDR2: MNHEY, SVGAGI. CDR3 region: CASSQGLAGSNEQFF. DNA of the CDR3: TGTGCCAGCAGTCAGGGACTAGCGGGGAGCAATGAGCAGTTCTTC.

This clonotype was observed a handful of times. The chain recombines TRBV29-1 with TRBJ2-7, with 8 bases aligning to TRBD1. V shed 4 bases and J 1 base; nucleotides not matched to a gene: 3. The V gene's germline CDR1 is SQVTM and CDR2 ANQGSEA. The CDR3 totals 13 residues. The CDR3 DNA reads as TGCAGCGTTGCAGGGGGCGATTCCTACGAGCAGTACTTC. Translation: CSVAGGDSYEQYF.

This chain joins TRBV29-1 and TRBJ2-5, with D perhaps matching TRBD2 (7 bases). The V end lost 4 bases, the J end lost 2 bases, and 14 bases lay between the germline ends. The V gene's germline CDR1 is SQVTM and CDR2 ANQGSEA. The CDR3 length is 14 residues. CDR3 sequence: CSVVGGPLQETQYF. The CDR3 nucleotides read TGCAGCGTTGTCGGGGGGCCTCTACAAGAGACCCAGTACTTC.

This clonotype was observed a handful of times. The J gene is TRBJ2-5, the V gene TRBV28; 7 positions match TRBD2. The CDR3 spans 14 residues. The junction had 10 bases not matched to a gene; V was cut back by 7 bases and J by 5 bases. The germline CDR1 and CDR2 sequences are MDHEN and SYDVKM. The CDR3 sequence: CASTPAGSAETQYF. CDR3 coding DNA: TGTGCCAGCACCCCAGCGGGATCGGCTGAGACCCAGTACTTC.

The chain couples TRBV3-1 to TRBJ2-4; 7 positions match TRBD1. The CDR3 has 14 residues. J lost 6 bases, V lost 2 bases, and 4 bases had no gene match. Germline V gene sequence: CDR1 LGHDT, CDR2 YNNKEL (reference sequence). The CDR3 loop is CASSQPGTVNIQYF. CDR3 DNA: TGTGCCAGCAGCCAACCGGGGACAGTAAACATTCAGTACTTC.

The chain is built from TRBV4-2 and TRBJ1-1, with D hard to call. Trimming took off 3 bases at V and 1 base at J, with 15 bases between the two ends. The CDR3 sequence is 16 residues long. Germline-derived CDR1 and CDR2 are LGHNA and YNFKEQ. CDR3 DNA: TGTGCCAGCAGCCAGGCTGCCGGGAATACGAACACTGAAGCTTTCTTT. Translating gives CASSQAAGNTNTEAFF.

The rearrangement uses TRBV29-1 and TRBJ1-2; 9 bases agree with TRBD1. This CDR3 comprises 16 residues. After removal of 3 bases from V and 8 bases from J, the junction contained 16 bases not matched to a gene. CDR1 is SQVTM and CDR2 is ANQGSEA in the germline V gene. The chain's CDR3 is CSVDGTGNHQKSGYTF. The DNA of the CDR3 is TGCAGCGTTGATGGGACAGGGAATCACCAAAAATCGGGCTACACCTTC.

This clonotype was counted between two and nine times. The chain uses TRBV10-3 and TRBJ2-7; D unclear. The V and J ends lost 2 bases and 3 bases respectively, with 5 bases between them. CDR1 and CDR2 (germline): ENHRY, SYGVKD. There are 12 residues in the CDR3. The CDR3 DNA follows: TGTGCCATCAGTGAGACAGACTACGAGCAGTACTTC. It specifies CAISETDYEQYF.

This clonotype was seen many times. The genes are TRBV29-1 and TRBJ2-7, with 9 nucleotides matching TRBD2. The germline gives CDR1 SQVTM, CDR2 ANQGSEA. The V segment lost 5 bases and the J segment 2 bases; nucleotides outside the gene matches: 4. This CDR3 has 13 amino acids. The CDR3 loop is CSVFSGSAYEQYF. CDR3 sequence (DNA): TGCAGCGTTTTTAGCGGGAGTGCCTACGAGCAGTACTTC.

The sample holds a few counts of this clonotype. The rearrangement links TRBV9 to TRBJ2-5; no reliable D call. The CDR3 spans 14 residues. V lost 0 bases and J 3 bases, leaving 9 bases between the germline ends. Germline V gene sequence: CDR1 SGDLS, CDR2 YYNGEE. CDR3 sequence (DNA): TGTGCCAGCAGCGTAGTTGGCGGTGAAGAGACCCAGTACTTC. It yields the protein CASSVVGGEETQYF.

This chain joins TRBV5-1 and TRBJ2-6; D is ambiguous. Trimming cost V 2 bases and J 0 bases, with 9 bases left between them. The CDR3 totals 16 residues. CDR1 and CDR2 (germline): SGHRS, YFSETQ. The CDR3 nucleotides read TGCGCCAGCAGCTTAGACTGGAACTCTGGGGCCAACGTCCTGACTTTC. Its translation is CASSLDWNSGANVLTF.

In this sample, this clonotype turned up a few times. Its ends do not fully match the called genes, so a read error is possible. CDR3 nucleotides: TGTGCCAACAGCTTAGGGACAGGGGGCACGGATGAGCAGTTCTTC. This codes for CANSLGTGGTDEQFF. This chain connects TRBV7-3 to TRBJ2-1; the match to TRBD1 covers 12 bases. This CDR3 spans 15 amino acids. Germline V gene lookup returns CDR1 SGHTA and CDR2 FQGTGA. Looking up the rest from reference TRBV7-3 and TRBJ2-1 gives the full variable domain: GAGVSQTPSNKVTEKGKYVELRCDPISGHTALYWYRQSLGQGPEFLIYFQGTGAADDSGLPNDRFFAVRPEGSVSTLKIQRTERGDSAVYLCANSLGTGGTDEQFFGPGTRLTVL.

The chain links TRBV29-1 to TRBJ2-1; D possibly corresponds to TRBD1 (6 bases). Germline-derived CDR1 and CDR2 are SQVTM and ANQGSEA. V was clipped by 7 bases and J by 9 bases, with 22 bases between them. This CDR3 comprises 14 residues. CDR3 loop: CSERRGFPVGEQFF. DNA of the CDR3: TGCAGCGAACGCAGGGGATTCCCCGTGGGTGAGCAGTTCTTC.

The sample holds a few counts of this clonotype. The CDR3 region is CASSAGATEAFF. As DNA, the CDR3 is TGTGCCAGCAGCGCAGGGGCCACTGAAGCTTTCTTT. This rearrangement joins TRBV7-3 to TRBJ1-1, with a tentative D call TRBD1 (6 bases). The V end lost 5 bases, the J end lost 4 bases, and 8 bases lay between the germline ends. CDR3 length: 12 residues. Germline V CDR1 and CDR2: SGHTA, FQGTGA. Full variable domain (outside the CDR3, taken from reference TRBV7-3 and TRBJ1-1): GAGVSQTPSNKVTEKGKYVELRCDPISGHTALYWYRQSLGQGPEFLIYFQGTGAADDSGLPNDRFFAVRPEGSVSTLKIQRTERGDSAVYLCASSAGATEAFFGQGTRLTVV.

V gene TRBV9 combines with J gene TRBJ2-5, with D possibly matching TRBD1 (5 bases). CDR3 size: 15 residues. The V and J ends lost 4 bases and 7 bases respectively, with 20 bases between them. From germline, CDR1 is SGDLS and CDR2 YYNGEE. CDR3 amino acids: CASSSNGDTTGTQYF. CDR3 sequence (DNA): TGTGCCAGCAGCTCCAACGGAGACACCACAGGGACCCAGTACTTC.

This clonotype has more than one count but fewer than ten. For the CDR3, the DNA is TGTGCCAGCTCACCTCTAGCTGGAGGGAGCTCCTACGAGCAGTACTTC. This gives the protein CASSPLAGGSSYEQYF. This rearrangement joins TRBV18 to TRBJ2-7; D may be TRBD2 (6 bases). The CDR3 sequence is 16 residues long. Trimming shortened V by 3 bases and J by 0 bases, and 15 bases separated the two germline ends. CDR1 KGHSH and CDR2 LQKENI come from the germline V gene.